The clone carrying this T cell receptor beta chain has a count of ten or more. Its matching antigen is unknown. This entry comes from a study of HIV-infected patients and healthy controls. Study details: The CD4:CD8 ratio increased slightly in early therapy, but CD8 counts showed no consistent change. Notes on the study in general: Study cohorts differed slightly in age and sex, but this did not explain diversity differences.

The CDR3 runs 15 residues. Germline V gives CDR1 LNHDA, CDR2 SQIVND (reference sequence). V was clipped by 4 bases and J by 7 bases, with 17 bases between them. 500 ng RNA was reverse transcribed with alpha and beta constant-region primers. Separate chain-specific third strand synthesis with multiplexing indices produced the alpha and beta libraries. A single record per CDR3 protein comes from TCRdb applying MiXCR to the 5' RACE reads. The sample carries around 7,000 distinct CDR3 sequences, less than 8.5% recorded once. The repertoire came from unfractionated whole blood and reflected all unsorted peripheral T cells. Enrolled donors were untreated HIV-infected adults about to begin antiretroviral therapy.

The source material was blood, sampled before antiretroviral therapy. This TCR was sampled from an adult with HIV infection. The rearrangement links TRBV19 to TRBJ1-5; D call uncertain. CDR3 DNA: TGTGCCAGTAGTAACCCCGTACCCGCGAGACAGCCCCAGCATTTT. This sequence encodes CASSNPVPARQPQHF. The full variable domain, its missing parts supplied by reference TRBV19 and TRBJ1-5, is DGGITQSPKYLFRKEGQNVTLSCEQNLNHDAMYWYRQDPGQGLRLIYYSQIVNDFQKGDIAEGYSVSREKKESFPLTVTSAQKNPTAFYLCASSNPVPARQPQHFGDGTRLSIL.